The source of this T cell receptor (beta chain) is a study of cytomegalovirus exposure and HLA in healthy donors. Study-level points and caveats: Associated with cytomegalovirus, according to the listing, were some 180 TCR beta chains. Across HLA loci, a later analysis found differing TCR association rates, with DRB1 most and HLA-C fewest.

Germline values: CDR1 SGHTA, CDR2 FQGNSA. J gave up 5 bases and V 2 bases, and 5 bases lay outside the gene matches. The CDR3 contains 14 residues. As concerns this clone: Its antigen is undetermined.

A multiplex PCR was run with 60 Vbeta primers and 13 Jbeta primers. Clones were read by immunoSEQ multiplex PCR, and TCRdb kept only the in-frame ones, dropping some. The profile covers tens of thousands of clones, with around four fifths appearing a single time and approximately 2.8% taken by the ten largest. The V call is TRBV7-2, the J call TRBJ2-5, with 7 bases fitting TRBD1. This TCR came from a man between 50 and 59 years old in good health and CMV-seronegative. Sequenced material: PBMCs. CDR3 in amino acids: CASSLMTGTETQYF. The CDR3 bases are TGTGCCAGCAGCTTAATGACAGGGACCGAGACCCAGTACTTC.